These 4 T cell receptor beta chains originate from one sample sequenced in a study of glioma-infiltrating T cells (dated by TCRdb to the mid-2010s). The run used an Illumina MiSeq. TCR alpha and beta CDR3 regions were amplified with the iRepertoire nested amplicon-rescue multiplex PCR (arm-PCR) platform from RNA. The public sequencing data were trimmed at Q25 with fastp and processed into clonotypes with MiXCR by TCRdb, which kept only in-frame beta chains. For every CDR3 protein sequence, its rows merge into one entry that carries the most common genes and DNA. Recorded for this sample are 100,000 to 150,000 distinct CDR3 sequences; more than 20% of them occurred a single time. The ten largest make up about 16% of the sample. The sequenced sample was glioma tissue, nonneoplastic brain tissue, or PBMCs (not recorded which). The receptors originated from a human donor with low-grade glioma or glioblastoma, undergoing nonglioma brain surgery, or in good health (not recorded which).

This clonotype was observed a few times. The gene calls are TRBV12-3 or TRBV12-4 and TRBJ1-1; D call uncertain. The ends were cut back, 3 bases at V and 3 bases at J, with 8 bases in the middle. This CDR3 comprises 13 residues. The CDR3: CASSFRDYTEAFF. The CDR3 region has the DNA TGTGCCAGCAGTTTTAGGGATTACACTGAAGCTTTCTTT.

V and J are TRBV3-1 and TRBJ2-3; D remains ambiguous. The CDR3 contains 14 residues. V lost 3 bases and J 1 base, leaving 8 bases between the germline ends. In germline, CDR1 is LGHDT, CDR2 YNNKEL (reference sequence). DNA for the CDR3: TGTGCCAGCAGCCACACAGTGGGCACAGATACGCAGTATTTT. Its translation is CASSHTVGTDTQYF.

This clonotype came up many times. This CDR3 reads CSARDGPGEQYF. In nucleotides, the CDR3 is TGCAGTGCTCGTGACGGCCCGGGCGAGCAGTACTTC. The chain links TRBV20-1 to TRBJ2-7; no firm D call. Between the trimmed V and J ends, which lost 5 bases and 6 bases, there was a span of 14 bases. CDR3 length: 12 amino acids. CDR1 and CDR2 from the germline V gene are DFQATT and SNEGSKA (reference sequence).

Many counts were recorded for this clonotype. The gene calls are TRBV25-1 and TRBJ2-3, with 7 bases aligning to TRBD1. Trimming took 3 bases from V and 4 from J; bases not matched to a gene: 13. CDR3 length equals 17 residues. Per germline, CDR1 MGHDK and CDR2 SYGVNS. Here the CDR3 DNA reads TGTGCCAGCAGTGACTCACGCTTCGACAGGGCTTCAGATACGCAGTATTTT. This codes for CASSDSRFDRASDTQYF.